These T cell receptor beta chains were read from a single sample in a study of response to subunit inactivated influenza vaccine. MiXCR, applied by TCRdb to the RT-PCR reads, yields one record per CDR3 protein. The data show 290,000 or so distinct CDR3 sequences, approximately 23% seen once. Here the sequenced sample was PBMCs from blood, taken approximately 20 months after vaccination. These receptors originate from a man aged 50 to 69 who received an inactivated influenza vaccine. Each CDR3 is given with its conserved first and last residue. D genes are given only for firm matches. Some rows have no size entry. The others give once, few or many, or a class for an expanded clone.

V,J,D,size,DNA,CDR3
TRBV25-1,TRBJ2-5,.,.,TGTGCCAGCAGTGAATATTGGGGGAAGGGGACCCAGTACTTC,CASSEYWGKGTQYF
TRBV5-1,TRBJ2-3,.,few,TGCGCCAGCAGCTTGGGGGGATACACAGATACGCAGTATTTT,CASSLGGYTDTQYF
TRBV7-2,TRBJ1-5,.,few,TGTGCCAGCAGCTTACAGGCAGGGAGCAATCAGCCCCAGCATTTT,CASSLQAGSNQPQHF
TRBV6-5,TRBJ2-1,TRBD2,few,TGTGCCAGCAGTTACTCGACAGCGGGACTAGCGGGTAACAATGAGCAGTTCTTC,CASSYSTAGLAGNNEQFF
TRBV6-5,TRBJ1-2,.,many,TGTGCCAGCAGTTACTCCCGAGGGCAGGGTTCCTATGGCTACACCTTC,CASSYSRGQGSYGYTF
TRBV3-1,TRBJ1-1,TRBD1,.,TGTGCCAGCAGCCCAAGAGGGACAGACACCAATGCGAGAAACACTGAAGCTTTCTTT,CASSPRGTDTNARNTEAFF
TRBV5-1,TRBJ2-3,.,.,TGCGCCAGCAGCCCTAGCCCTGCGACAGATACGCAGTATTTT,CASSPSPATDTQYF
TRBV4-2,TRBJ1-2,.,.,TGTGCCAGCAGCAATCTCGGAAACAGTATGGGCTACACCTTC,CASSNLGNSMGYTF
TRBV4-3,TRBJ2-3,TRBD2,few,TGCGCCAGCAGCCAAGTGCCTAGCGGGGGGGCAGATACGCAGTATTTT,CASSQVPSGGADTQYF
TRBV4-1,TRBJ1-4,.,many,TGCGCCAGCAGCCAAGATGGGGGTGTCGTGGGAAAACTGTTTTTT,CASSQDGGVVGKLFF
TRBV12-3/TRBV12-4,TRBJ2-7,.,.,TGTGCCAGCTGCCCGGGGCAGGGGTTAGACGAGCAGTACTTC,CASCPGQGLDEQYF
TRBV6-1,TRBJ1-2,.,few,TGTGCCAGCAGTGTTCAGTGGGAGGCCTATGGCTACACCTTC,CASSVQWEAYGYTF
TRBV6-2/TRBV6-3,TRBJ2-2,.,.,TGTGCCAGCAGTTCAACGTCGAACACCGGGGAGCTGTTTTTT,CASSSTSNTGELFF
TRBV6-5,TRBJ1-1,TRBD1,few,TGTGCCAGCAGTTACGCGGAACAGGGGATGGTGGTGAACACTGAAGCTTTCTTT,CASSYAEQGMVVNTEAFF
TRBV28,TRBJ1-5,.,.,TGTGCCAGCAGTTCCCTACCCCCTTTTAGCAATCAGCCCCAGCATTTT,CASSSLPPFSNQPQHF
TRBV7-2,TRBJ2-5,.,.,TGTGCCAGCAGTCCACACTCAGGGGCAGAGACCCAGTACTTC,CASSPHSGAETQYF
TRBV6-5,TRBJ2-5,TRBD2,.,TGTGCCAGCAGTTACTCCCTAGCGGGGCAAGAGACCCAGTACTTC,CASSYSLAGQETQYF
TRBV15,TRBJ1-2,.,few,TGTGCCACCAGCTGGGGACCGGGTAACTATGGCTACACCTTC,CATSWGPGNYGYTF
TRBV3-1,TRBJ2-3,.,few,TGTGCCAGCAGCCAAGAGGTCGGGACAACAGCGCAGTATTTT,CASSQEVGTTAQYF
TRBV3-1,TRBJ2-6,.,.,TGTGCCAGCAGCCAAGGGACAACGGGGGCCAACGTCCTGACTTTC,CASSQGTTGANVLTF
TRBV28,TRBJ2-3,.,medium-sized,TGTGCCAGCAGTTTATACCCCGATTGGACAAAGGGGGTAACAGATACGCAGTATTTT,CASSLYPDWTKGVTDTQYF
TRBV7-2,TRBJ1-2,.,.,TGTGCCAGCAGCGCGACAGTACCGTCTGCTCTCTATGGCTACACCTTC,CASSATVPSALYGYTF
TRBV28,TRBJ1-2,.,.,TGTGCCAGCAGCCTTGCAGAACTATATTGCTACACCTTC,CASSLAELYCYTF
TRBV12-3/TRBV12-4,TRBJ1-5,.,few,TGTGCCAGCGGACCTTTGGATCAGCCCCAGCATTTT,CASGPLDQPQHF
TRBV5-1,TRBJ2-2,TRBD2,.,TGCGCCAGCAGCTCTGGACTAGCGGGAGGCCAAATATCGAACACCGGGGAGCTGTTTTTT,CASSSGLAGGQISNTGELFF
TRBV20-1,TRBJ2-1,.,.,TGCAGTGCTAGAACTCCGCTCTCGGCCGATGAGCAGTTCTTC,CSARTPLSADEQFF
TRBV27,TRBJ1-5,.,few,TGTGCCAGCAGTTTATCGAAAACAGAGCGCAATCAGCCCCAGCATTTT,CASSLSKTERNQPQHF
TRBV6-2/TRBV6-3,TRBJ1-6,.,few,TGTGCCAGCAGTTCCTTCCGGGATAATTCACCCCTCCACTTT,CASSSFRDNSPLHF
TRBV7-6,TRBJ2-7,TRBD2,.,TGTGCCAGCAGCAGAGGGCTAGCGGGAGCCAACGAGCAGTACTTC,CASSRGLAGANEQYF
TRBV3-1,TRBJ1-2,.,.,TGTGCCAGCAGCCCGGGACGGATCTATGGCTACACCTTC,CASSPGRIYGYTF
TRBV7-6,TRBJ1-5,.,.,TGTGCCAGCAGCTTAGGTTGGGCTCAGCCCCAGCATTTT,CASSLGWAQPQHF
TRBV30,TRBJ2-1,TRBD2,.,TGTGCCTGGAGCGGCAACTACCGGGGGGATGAGCAGTTCTTC,CAWSGNYRGDEQFF
TRBV20-1,TRBJ1-3,.,few,TGCAGTGCTAGAGATTCGGCTCGCTCTGGAAACACCATATATTTT,CSARDSARSGNTIYF
TRBV5-1,TRBJ2-3,.,few,TGCGCCAGCAGCTTGAGGTGGGATACGCAGTATTTT,CASSLRWDTQYF
TRBV12-3/TRBV12-4,TRBJ1-1,.,many,TGTGCCAGCAGCCCCCATGGGACAATGAACACTGAAGCTTTCTTT,CASSPHGTMNTEAFF
TRBV28,TRBJ1-2,.,many,TGTGCCAGCAGTTCCCCCTCACAAGGGTCCTACACCTTC,CASSSPSQGSYTF
TRBV6-5,TRBJ1-1,.,few,TGTGCCAGCAGCTACGTCCGACGGGCCGGGACTGAAGCTTTCTTT,CASSYVRRAGTEAFF
TRBV12-3/TRBV12-4,TRBJ2-3,TRBD1,.,TGTGCCAGCAGTCCCGGAGACAGGGTCAGGACAGATACGCAGTATTTT,CASSPGDRVRTDTQYF
TRBV7-2,TRBJ1-5,TRBD1,few,TGTGCCAGCAGCTGGGACAGGGCATCCAATCAGCCCCAGCATTTT,CASSWDRASNQPQHF
TRBV6-5,TRBJ1-2,TRBD1,.,TGTGCCAGCAGTTTCATCGGGACAGGGAGATATGGCTACACCTTC,CASSFIGTGRYGYTF
TRBV18,TRBJ2-3,.,.,TGTGCCAGCTCACCAGCGGGGGCCGGGGTAGATACGCAGTATTTT,CASSPAGAGVDTQYF
TRBV20-1,TRBJ1-4,.,.,TGCAGTGCTAGGACAGGCTTCGCAACTAATGAAAAACTGTTTTTT,CSARTGFATNEKLFF
TRBV9,TRBJ2-7,.,.,TGTGCCAGCAGCGTAGGCCAGGGAACCTACGAGCAGTACTTC,CASSVGQGTYEQYF
TRBV4-2,TRBJ2-7,TRBD2,once,TGTGCCAGCAGCCAATATGCTGAGGGACTAGCGTCCTACGAGCAGTACTTC,CASSQYAEGLASYEQYF
TRBV9,TRBJ1-1,.,.,TGTGCCAGCAGCGCCCTAGGTTGGGACACTGAAGCTTTCTTT,CASSALGWDTEAFF